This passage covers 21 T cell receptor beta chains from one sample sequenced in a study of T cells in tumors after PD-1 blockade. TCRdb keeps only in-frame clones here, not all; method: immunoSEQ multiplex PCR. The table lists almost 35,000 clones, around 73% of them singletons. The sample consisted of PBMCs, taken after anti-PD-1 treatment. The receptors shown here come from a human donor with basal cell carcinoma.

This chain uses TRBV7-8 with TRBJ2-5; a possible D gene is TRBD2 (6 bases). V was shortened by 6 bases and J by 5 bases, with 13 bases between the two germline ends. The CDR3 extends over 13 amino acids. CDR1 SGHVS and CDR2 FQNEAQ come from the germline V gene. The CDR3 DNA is TGTGCCAGCAGGGGAGGTACGGGGGAGACCCAGTACTTC. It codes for CASRGGTGETQYF. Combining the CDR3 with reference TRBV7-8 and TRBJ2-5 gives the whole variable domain GAGVSQSPRYKVAKRGQDVALRCDPISGHVSLFWYQQALGQGPEFLTYFQNEAQLDKSGLPSDRFFAERPEGSVSTLKIQRTQQEDSAVYLCASRGGTGETQYFGPGTRLLVL.

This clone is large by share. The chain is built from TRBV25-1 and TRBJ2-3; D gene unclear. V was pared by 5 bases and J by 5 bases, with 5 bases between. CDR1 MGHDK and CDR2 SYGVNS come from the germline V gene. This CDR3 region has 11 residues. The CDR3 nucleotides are TGTGCCAGCAGTTTTGGAGATACGCAGTATTTT. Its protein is CASSFGDTQYF. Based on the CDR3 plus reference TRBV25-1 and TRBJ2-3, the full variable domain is EADIYQTPRYLVIGTGKKITLECSQTMGHDKMYWYQQDPGMELHLIHYSYGVNSTEKGDLSSESTVSRIRTEHFPLTLESARPSHTSQYLCASSFGDTQYFGPGTRLTVL.

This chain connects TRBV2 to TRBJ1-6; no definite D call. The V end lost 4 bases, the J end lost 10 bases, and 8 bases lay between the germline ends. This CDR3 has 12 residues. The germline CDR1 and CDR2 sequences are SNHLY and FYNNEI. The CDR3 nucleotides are TGTGCCAGCAGTGTCACAGAGTCACCCCTCCACTTT. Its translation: CASSVTESPLHF.

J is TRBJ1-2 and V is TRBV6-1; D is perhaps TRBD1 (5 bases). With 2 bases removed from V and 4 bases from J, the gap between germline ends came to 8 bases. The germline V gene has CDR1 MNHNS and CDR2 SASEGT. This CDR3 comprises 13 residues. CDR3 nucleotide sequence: TGTGCCAGCAGTGAAAAGGGGCTCTATGGCTACACCTTC. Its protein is CASSEKGLYGYTF.

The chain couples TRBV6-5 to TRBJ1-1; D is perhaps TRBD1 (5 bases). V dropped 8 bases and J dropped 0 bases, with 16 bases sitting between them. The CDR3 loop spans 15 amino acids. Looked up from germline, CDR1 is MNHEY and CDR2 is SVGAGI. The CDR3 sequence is CASPATQELNTEAFF. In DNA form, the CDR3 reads TGTGCCAGCCCAGCCACACAGGAGCTGAACACTGAAGCTTTCTTT.

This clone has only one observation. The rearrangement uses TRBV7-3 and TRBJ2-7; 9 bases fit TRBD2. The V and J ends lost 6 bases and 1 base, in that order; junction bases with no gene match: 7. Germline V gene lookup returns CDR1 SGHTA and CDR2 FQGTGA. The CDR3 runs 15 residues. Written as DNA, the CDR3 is TGTGCCAGCAGTCGACTAGCGGACGCTTCCTACGAGCAGTACTTC. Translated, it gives CASSRLADASYEQYF.

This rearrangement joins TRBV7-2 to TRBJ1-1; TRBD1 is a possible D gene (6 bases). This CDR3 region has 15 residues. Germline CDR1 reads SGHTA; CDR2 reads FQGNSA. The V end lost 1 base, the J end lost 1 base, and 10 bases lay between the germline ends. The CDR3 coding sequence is TGTGCCAGCAGCTTAGGAGGGGGACAGAACACTGAAGCTTTCTTT. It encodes CASSLGGGQNTEAFF.

CDR3 sequence reads: CATSEGQNNSPLHF. DNA of the CDR3: TGTGCCACCAGTGAAGGTCAAAATAATTCACCCCTCCACTTT. The chain carries TRBV24-1 and TRBJ1-6; D not resolved. The germline V gene encodes CDR1 KGHDR and CDR2 SFDVKD. The CDR3 is 14 residues long. V was shortened by 4 bases and J by 5 bases, with 8 bases between the two germline ends.

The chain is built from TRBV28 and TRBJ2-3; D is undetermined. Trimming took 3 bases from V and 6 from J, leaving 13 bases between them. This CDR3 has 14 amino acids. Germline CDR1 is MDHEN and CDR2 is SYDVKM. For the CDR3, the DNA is TGTGCCAGCAGTTTGGGTGGAATTTGGGATACGCAGTATTTT. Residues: CASSLGGIWDTQYF.

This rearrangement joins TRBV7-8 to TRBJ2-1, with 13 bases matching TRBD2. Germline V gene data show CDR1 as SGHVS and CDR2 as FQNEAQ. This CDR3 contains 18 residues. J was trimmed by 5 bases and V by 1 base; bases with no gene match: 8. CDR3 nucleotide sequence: TGTGCCAGCAGCTTAGGCACTAGCGGGGGGGCCTCTAACAATGAGCAGTTCTTC. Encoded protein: CASSLGTSGGASNNEQFF.

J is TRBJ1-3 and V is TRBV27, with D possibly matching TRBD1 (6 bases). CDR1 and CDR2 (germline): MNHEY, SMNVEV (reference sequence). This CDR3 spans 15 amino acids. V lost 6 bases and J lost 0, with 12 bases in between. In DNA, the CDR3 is TGTGCCAGCAGGCGGACAGTTGACTCTGGAAACACCATATATTTT. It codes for CASRRTVDSGNTIYF.

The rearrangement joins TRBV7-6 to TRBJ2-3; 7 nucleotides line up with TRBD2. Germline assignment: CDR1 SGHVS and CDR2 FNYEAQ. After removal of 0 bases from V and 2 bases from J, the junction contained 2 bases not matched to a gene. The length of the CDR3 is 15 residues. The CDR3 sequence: CASSLAGGPTDTQYF. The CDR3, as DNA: TGTGCCAGCAGCTTAGCGGGAGGGCCCACAGATACGCAGTATTTT.

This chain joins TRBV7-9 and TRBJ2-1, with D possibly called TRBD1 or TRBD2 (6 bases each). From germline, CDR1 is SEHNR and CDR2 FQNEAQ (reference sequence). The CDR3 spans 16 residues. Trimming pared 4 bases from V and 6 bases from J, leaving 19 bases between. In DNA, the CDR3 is TGTGCCAGCAGCTACGAGGGGGGCAGGAATTCCAATGAGCAGTTCTTC. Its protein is CASSYEGGRNSNEQFF.

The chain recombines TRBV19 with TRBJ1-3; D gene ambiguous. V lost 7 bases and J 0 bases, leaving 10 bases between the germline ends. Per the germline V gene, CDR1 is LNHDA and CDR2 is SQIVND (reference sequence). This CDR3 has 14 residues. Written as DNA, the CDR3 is TGTGCCAGTATCGCGTTAAGCTCTGGAAACACCATATATTTT. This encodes CASIALSSGNTIYF.

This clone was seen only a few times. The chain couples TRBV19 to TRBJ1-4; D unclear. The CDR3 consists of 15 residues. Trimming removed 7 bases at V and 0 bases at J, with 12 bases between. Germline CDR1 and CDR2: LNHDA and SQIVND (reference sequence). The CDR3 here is CASTLDGATNEKLFF. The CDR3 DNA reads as TGTGCCAGTACTCTGGACGGTGCAACTAATGAAAAACTGTTTTTT.

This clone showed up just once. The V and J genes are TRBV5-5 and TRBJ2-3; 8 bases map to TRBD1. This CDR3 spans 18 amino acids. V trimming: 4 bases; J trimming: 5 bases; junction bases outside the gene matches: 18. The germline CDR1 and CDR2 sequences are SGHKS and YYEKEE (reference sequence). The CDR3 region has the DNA TGTGCCAGCAGCCGGGGCCGTCAAGGACAGGGCGAGGTAGATACGCAGTATTTT. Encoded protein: CASSRGRQGQGEVDTQYF.

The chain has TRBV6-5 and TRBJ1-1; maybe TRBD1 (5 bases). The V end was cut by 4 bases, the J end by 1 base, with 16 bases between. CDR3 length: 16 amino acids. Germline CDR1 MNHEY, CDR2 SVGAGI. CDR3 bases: TGTGCCAGCAGTTCCCCTACGGGACTCCCGAACACTGAAGCTTTCTTT. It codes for CASSSPTGLPNTEAFF.

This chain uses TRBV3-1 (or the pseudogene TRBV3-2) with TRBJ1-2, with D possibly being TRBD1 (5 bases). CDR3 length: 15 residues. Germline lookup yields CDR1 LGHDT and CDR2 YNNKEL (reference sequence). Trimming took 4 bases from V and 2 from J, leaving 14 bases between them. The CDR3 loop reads CASSPFRGANYGYTF. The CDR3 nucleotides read TGTGCCAGCAGCCCTTTTAGGGGTGCGAACTATGGCTACACCTTC.

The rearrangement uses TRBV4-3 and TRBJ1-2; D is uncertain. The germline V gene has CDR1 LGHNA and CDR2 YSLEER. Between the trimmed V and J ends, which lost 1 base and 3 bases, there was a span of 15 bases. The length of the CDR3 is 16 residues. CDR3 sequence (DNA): TGCGCCAGCAGCCAAGGTCAGAGTACGGTCGACTATGGCTACACCTTC. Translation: CASSQGQSTVDYGYTF.

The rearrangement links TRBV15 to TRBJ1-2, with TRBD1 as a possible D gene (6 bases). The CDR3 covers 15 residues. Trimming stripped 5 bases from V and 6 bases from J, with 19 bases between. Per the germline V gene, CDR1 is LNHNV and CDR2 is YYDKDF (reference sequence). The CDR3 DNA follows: TGTGCCACCAGCTGGGGCGGGGGCGGGTTCGATGGCTACACCTTC. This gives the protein CATSWGGGGFDGYTF.

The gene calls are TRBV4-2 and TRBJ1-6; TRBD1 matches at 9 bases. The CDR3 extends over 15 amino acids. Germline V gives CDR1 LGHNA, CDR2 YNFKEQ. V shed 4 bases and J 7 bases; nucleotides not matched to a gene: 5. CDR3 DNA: TGTGCCAGCAGCCCGGGACAGGGAGTCAATTCACCCCTCCACTTT. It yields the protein CASSPGQGVNSPLHF.